This T cell receptor (beta chain) was identified in a study of neoadjuvant nivolumab and ipilimumab in lung cancer. The repertoire was sequenced with immunoSEQ multiplex PCR; TCRdb's copy has only in-frame clones and lacks some. The sample has approximately 26,000 clones, 75% to 90% seen once. The germline V gene encodes CDR1 SGHAT and CDR2 FQDESV (reference sequence). CDR3 length equals 15 residues. The junction had 12 bases not matched to a gene; V was cut back by 5 bases and J by 8 bases. Study-wide points: Blood richness before therapy tracked richness in tumors resected after neoadjuvant therapy. Only two of four nivolumab-treated tumors gained richness and clonality by surgery.

Remarks on this clone: The antigen is unknown.

The sample in question was peripheral blood, obtained before neoadjuvant nivolumab, alone or with ipilimumab. This receptor was identified in an adult with non-small cell lung cancer. The chain is built from TRBV11-1 and TRBJ2-5; 9 nucleotides match TRBD2. CDR3 loop: CASSEAGGTLDTQYF. The DNA of the CDR3 is TGTGCCAGCAGCGAGGCGGGGGGGACTTTGGATACCCAGTACTTC. The whole variable domain, filled in from reference TRBV11-1 and TRBJ2-5, reads EAEVAQSPRYKITEKSQAVAFWCDPISGHATLYWYRQILGQGPELLVQFQDESVVDDSQLPKDRFSAERLKGVDSTLKIQPAELGDSAMYLCASSEAGGTLDTQYFGPGTRLLVL.